Shown below are 5 T cell receptor beta chains from a single sample sequenced in a study of blood T cell repertoires in COVID-19 (TCRdb year 2020). Library preparation employed the immunoSEQ multiplex PCR assay. The table comes from immuneACCESS by way of TCRdb, which keeps in-frame sequences with V and J called. Part of the clones is missing from these tables; in studies checked, under half for an unresolved V gene and the rest for unknown reasons. The sample yields some 75,000 clones; less than 90% were counted once. The top ten constitute about 6.5% of the sample. Sequenced sample: peripheral blood. The receptors stem from an elderly man with COVID-19, enrolled during active disease.

This clone was found a few times. The chain carries TRBV25-1 and TRBJ2-5, with TRBD1 matching over 7 bases. CDR3 size: 14 residues. The V gene end was trimmed by 6 bases and the J gene end by 4 bases; junction bases not matched to a gene: 8. Germline V gene sequence: CDR1 MGHDK, CDR2 SYGVNS. CDR3 sequence (DNA): TGTGCCAGCAGCACCCTGACAGGGAGAGAGACCCAGTACTTC. Translating gives CASSTLTGRETQYF.

The rearrangement uses TRBV11-3 and TRBJ2-5; 9 bases match TRBD2. The CDR3 loop spans 18 amino acids. Germline CDR1 SGHNT, CDR2 YENEEA. After removal of 1 base from V and 1 base from J, the junction contained 10 bases not matched to a gene. The CDR3 DNA follows: TGTGCCAGCAGCTTAGCTAGCGGGGATGGTGTGTTCCAAGAGACCCAGTACTTC. This encodes CASSLASGDGVFQETQYF.

The V call is TRBV9, the J call TRBJ2-1; tentatively, D is TRBD1 (6 bases). Looked up from germline, CDR1 is SGDLS and CDR2 is YYNGEE. This CDR3 has 17 residues. With 0 bases removed from V and 8 bases from J, the gap between germline ends came to 21 bases. CDR3 coding DNA: TGTGCCAGCAGCGTAGACCAGTTGGGGGCACTGGGAGATGAGCAGTTCTTC. This sequence encodes CASSVDQLGALGDEQFF.

This clone was detected only a few times. The V call is TRBV19, the J call TRBJ2-7, with TRBD1 identical over 8 bases. Losses at the gene ends were 5 bases for V and 3 bases for J; bases not matched to a gene: 6. The CDR3 covers 14 residues. From germline, CDR1 is LNHDA and CDR2 SQIVND (reference sequence). DNA for the CDR3: TGTGCCAGTAGTTCAAGGACAGGGTTCTACGAGCAGTACTTC. Amino acids: CASSSRTGFYEQYF.

This chain connects TRBV6-5 to TRBJ1-6; TRBD1 aligns across 7 bases. Germline-derived CDR1 and CDR2 are MNHEY and SVGAGI. The CDR3 sequence is 14 residues long. J gave up 7 bases and V 4 bases, and 4 bases lay outside the gene matches. The CDR3 coding sequence is TGTGCCAGCAGTTTGGGACAGATCAATTCACCCCTCCACTTT. Amino acids: CASSLGQINSPLHF.